This T cell receptor (beta chain) came from a study of a mutant IDH1 vaccine in newly diagnosed glioma. Overall study: Vaccines were first given 4-6 weeks after radiotherapy alone, or with temozolomide cycles. Beforehand, treatment had been radiotherapy, temozolomide, or both; the majority received both.

CDR3 length: 16 amino acids. Germline lookup yields CDR1 MNHEY and CDR2 SMNVEV (reference sequence). Unmatched junction bases numbered 8, after V lost 8 bases and J lost 3 bases. In the case of this clone: The antigen remains undetermined.

Described time point: week 11, during vaccination. Doses of 300 ug of mutant IDH1 20-mer peptide were given with topical imiquimod. Produced via immunoSEQ multiplex PCR; TCRdb's table is partial and in-frame only. The sample gives about 25,000 clones, 70% of which show up once; about 11% is in the top ten. Here the sequenced sample was peripheral blood mononuclear cells (PBMCs), taken from a glioma patient whose treatment included an IDH1 peptide vaccine. The chain combines TRBV27 with TRBJ2-7; 15 bases fit TRBD2. The sequence derives from a man between 18 and 29 years old with glioma. Some clones in this sample may be carry-over from other donors' samples. Written as DNA, the CDR3 is TGTGCCAGCCGCGGGACTAGCGGGAGGTGGTACTACGAGCAGTACTTC. Residues: CASRGTSGRWYYEQYF.